These T cell receptor beta chains were read from a single sample in a study of T cell responses to AZD1222 COVID-19 vaccine. TCRdb's copy holds only in-frame clones and misses some; the assay was immunoSEQ multiplex PCR. The sample lists tens of thousands of clones, 75% to 85% occurring once. Specimen: peripheral blood, collected on day 0 of AZD1222 vaccination. The receptors shown here come from an adult in good health. Both conserved end residues are part of each CDR3. The order of the fields is J gene, V gene, D gene, clone size, CDR3 protein, CDR3 DNA. The D gene is left open where the match is weak. A row's size may be missing; if present it is once, few, many or a size class.

>TRBJ1-1|TRBV6-5|TRBD1|.
CASSYGGQGNTEAFF
TGTGCCAGCAGTTACGGGGGACAGGGAAATACTGAAGCTTTCTTT
>TRBJ1-2|TRBV5-5|.|once
CASSFQVKANYGYTF
TGTGCCAGCAGCTTCCAGGTCAAAGCTAACTATGGCTACACCTTC
>TRBJ2-7|TRBV30|TRBD1|.
CAWSAFGTGLSYEQYF
TGTGCCTGGAGTGCGTTCGGGACAGGGCTATCCTACGAGCAGTACTTC
>TRBJ1-2|TRBV2|.|.
CASMGGATYGYTF
TGTGCCAGCATGGGGGGCGCGACCTATGGCTACACCTTC
>TRBJ2-2|TRBV7-7|TRBD2|.
CASSPGRGDTGELFF
TGTGCCAGCAGCCCCGGGAGGGGGGACACCGGGGAGCTGTTTTTT
>TRBJ1-6|TRBV11-2|.|.
CASSLDTGYNSPLHF
TGTGCCAGCAGCTTAGATACCGGGTATAATTCACCCCTCCACTTT
>TRBJ1-2|TRBV19|TRBD1|.
CASSIGQGAPIGYTF
TGTGCCAGTAGTATCGGACAGGGGGCACCAATTGGCTACACCTTC
>TRBJ1-6|TRBV4-2|.|.
CASSQDRGSPLHF
TGTGCCAGCAGCCAAGATAGGGGTTCACCCCTCCACTTT
>TRBJ2-7|TRBV6-5|TRBD1|.
CASTRTGGDEQYF
TGTGCCAGCACCCGGACAGGGGGAGACGAGCAGTACTTC
>TRBJ2-2|TRBV18|.|once
CASSPSQGTGELFF
TGTGCCAGCTCACCAAGCCAAGGCACCGGGGAGCTGTTTTTT
>TRBJ1-5|TRBV5-6|.|.
CASSFRQSNQPQHF
TGTGCCAGCAGCTTTCGACAGAGCAATCAGCCCCAGCATTTT
>TRBJ2-3|TRBV5-1|TRBD2|.
CASSLAVSVAGGTTDTQYF
TGCGCCAGCAGCCTCGCTGTGAGTGTGGCGGGAGGGACAACAGATACGCAGTATTTT
>TRBJ2-3|TRBV4-1|.|.
CASSQDQGLGDTQYF
TGCGCCAGCAGCCAAGATCAGGGGTTAGGAGATACGCAGTATTTT
>TRBJ1-1|TRBV10-2|.|.
CASSGQGQGTEAFF
TGCGCCAGCAGTGGGCAGGGCCAAGGGACTGAAGCTTTCTTT
>TRBJ2-7|TRBV27|.|.
CASNPTDGYEQYF
TGTGCCAGCAACCCCACGGACGGCTACGAGCAGTACTTC
>TRBJ2-3|TRBV5-8|TRBD2|.
CASSRGKSSGSTDTQYF
TGTGCCAGCAGCCGAGGGAAATCTAGCGGGAGCACAGATACGCAGTATTTT
>TRBJ2-3|TRBV5-1|TRBD2|.
CASSLEGGGASQAQYF
TGCGCCAGCAGCTTGGAGGGCGGGGGGGCCTCGCAGGCGCAGTATTTT